A selection of T cell receptor beta chains follows, all from one sample in a study of siplizumab effects on memory and regulatory T cells. This table comes from immunoSEQ multiplex PCR, and its TCRdb copy is limited to in-frame clones, with some not included. Of about 69,000 clones in the sample, over 70% were seen once. Specimen: Tregs sorted from blood. The receptors here all came from a human donor in good health. Both conserved end residues are part of each CDR3. D genes are given only for firm matches. Size is stated for part of the rows, as once, few or many counts, or as a class when the clone is expanded.

v_call	cdr3_length	clone_size	j_call	d_call	cdr3_nt	cdr3_aa
TRBV28	12	NA	TRBJ2-7	NA	TGTGCCAGCAGGGGGCTTACCTACGAGCAGTACTTC	CASRGLTYEQYF
TRBV7-2	14	NA	TRBJ2-3	TRBD1	TGTGCCAGCAGCCCCAGGACAGGGGGCGGTACGCAGTATTTT	CASSPRTGGGTQYF
TRBV2	14	NA	TRBJ1-2	NA	TGTGCCAGCAGTGAGGGCAGGTTTTTCTATGGCTACACCTTC	CASSEGRFFYGYTF
TRBV4-2	14	NA	TRBJ1-4	NA	TGTGCCAGCAGCCAACCTGGTAGAGGGGGAAAACTGTTTTTT	CASSQPGRGGKLFF
TRBV30	13	NA	TRBJ2-3	NA	TGTGCCTGGAGCCCCCTTAGCACAGATACGCAGTATTTT	CAWSPLSTDTQYF
TRBV28	14	NA	TRBJ1-2	NA	TGTGCCAGCACCTCCAGGGACGGGAACTATGGCTACACCTTC	CASTSRDGNYGYTF
TRBV7-9	13	NA	TRBJ1-3	NA	TGTGCCAGCAGCGTTTCCTCTGGAAACACCATATATTTT	CASSVSSGNTIYF
TRBV7-3	16	NA	TRBJ2-1	NA	TGTGCCAGCAGCTGGAGACGGACAAGCTCCTACAATGAGCAGTTCTTC	CASSWRRTSSYNEQFF
TRBV2	13	NA	TRBJ1-3	NA	TGTGCCAGCAGTGACCCAGGGCGTAACACCATATATTTT	CASSDPGRNTIYF
TRBV4-3	16	few	TRBJ2-1	NA	TGCGCCAGCAGCCGGAATTCATGGGAAAGCTACAATGAGCAGTTCTTC	CASSRNSWESYNEQFF
TRBV7-2	14	NA	TRBJ1-4	TRBD1	TGTGCCAGCAGCTCGGGACAGACTAATGAAAAACTGTTTTTT	CASSSGQTNEKLFF
TRBV19	15	NA	TRBJ1-5	TRBD1	TGTGCCAGTAGTATACCGGGACAGGGGAATCAGCCCCAGCATTTT	CASSIPGQGNQPQHF
TRBV6-1	14	NA	TRBJ2-3	TRBD2	TGTGCCAGCAGACCAGGGACTACGTACAATACGCAGTATTTT	CASRPGTTYNTQYF
TRBV11-3	15	NA	TRBJ1-1	NA	TGTGCCAGCAGCTTTACGGGGGGTTGGTACACTGAAGCTTTCTTT	CASSFTGGWYTEAFF
TRBV6-5	13	once	TRBJ1-2	NA	TGTGCCAGCAGTTCCGGGAGGGGCTATGGCTACACCTTC	CASSSGRGYGYTF
TRBV27	14	NA	TRBJ1-6	TRBD1	TGTGCCAGCAGGTACAGGGGGCCTAATTCACCCCTCCACTTT	CASRYRGPNSPLHF
TRBV19	13	NA	TRBJ2-1	TRBD2	TGTGCCAGTAGTTGGGGACTAGCGAGCGAGCAGTTCTTC	CASSWGLASEQFF
TRBV6-5	16	NA	TRBJ1-5	NA	TGTGCCAGCAGTAACTTCGGGGTTAATAGCAATCAGCCCCAGCATTTT	CASSNFGVNSNQPQHF
TRBV7-2	16	NA	TRBJ2-7	NA	TGTGCCAGCAGCTTAGAAGGGTCGGGAGTAGGCTACGAGCAGTACTTC	CASSLEGSGVGYEQYF
TRBV5-1	13	few	TRBJ2-7	TRBD2	TGCGCCAGCAGCCGGGGGGGTTCCGACGAGCAGTACTTC	CASSRGGSDEQYF
TRBV11-3	16	NA	TRBJ1-1	NA	TGTGCCAGCAGCCCAGGGCTGGGACCCCGTAACACTGAAGCTTTCTTT	CASSPGLGPRNTEAFF
TRBV7-2	15	NA	TRBJ2-3	NA	TGTGCCAGCAGCTTGGACTTTGCGGGGTATACTACGCAGTATTTT	CASSLDFAGYTTQYF
TRBV28	15	NA	TRBJ2-7	TRBD1	TGTGCCAGCAGGCCAGGGGGCCGAAGCTCCTACGAGCAGTACTTC	CASRPGGRSSYEQYF
TRBV14	17	NA	TRBJ2-7	TRBD2	TGTGCCAGCAGTCAAGGACTGGGACTAAGGGGCGGCTACGAGCAGTACTTC	CASSQGLGLRGGYEQYF
TRBV5-1	13	NA	TRBJ2-7	TRBD1	TGCGCCAGCACTTCCGGGACAGCCTACGAGCAGTACTTC	CASTSGTAYEQYF
TRBV5-1	16	NA	TRBJ2-1	NA	TGCGCCAGCAGGGAAAATCGGGGGGCCTCCTACAATGAGCAGTTCTTC	CASRENRGASYNEQFF
TRBV7-2	11	NA	TRBJ1-2	NA	TGTGCCAGCAGCACCGGCTATGGCTACACCTTC	CASSTGYGYTF
TRBV6-6	14	once	TRBJ2-2	NA	TGTGCCAGCAAAGGCGGGATTGGGGCCGGGGAGCTGTTTTTT	CASKGGIGAGELFF
TRBV6-5	13	once	TRBJ2-2	NA	TGTGCCAGCAGTACTTGGAGCACCGGGGAGCTGTTTTTT	CASSTWSTGELFF
TRBV7-2	14	few	TRBJ2-3	NA	TGTGCCAGCAGCTTAGGAGGGAGCGAGCCTACGCAGTATTTT	CASSLGGSEPTQYF
TRBV5-5	16	NA	TRBJ1-4	TRBD1	TGTGCCAGCAGCTTGGGGGGGACAGCACTTCATGAAAAACTGTTTTTT	CASSLGGTALHEKLFF
TRBV28	10	NA	TRBJ2-7	NA	TGTGCCAGCAGTTACTACGAGCAGTACTTC	CASSYYEQYF
TRBV18	16	NA	TRBJ1-1	NA	TGTGCCAGCTCACCACCGGAGATACAGTACCGGACTGAAGCTTTCTTT	CASSPPEIQYRTEAFF
TRBV7-9	17	NA	TRBJ2-5	NA	TGTGCCAGCAGTCCCCCCCCAGGGGTTTCAGGCCAAGAGACCCAGTACTTC	CASSPPPGVSGQETQYF
TRBV12-5	12	NA	TRBJ2-7	NA	TGTGCTAGTGGTTTGGTACTGGGAGAGCAGTACTTC	CASGLVLGEQYF
TRBV29-1	15	NA	TRBJ2-1	NA	TGCAGCGTTGGGACTCATCCAGGATCCTACAATGAGCAGTTCTTC	CSVGTHPGSYNEQFF
TRBV6-5	15	few	TRBJ2-1	TRBD1	TGTGCCAGCAGTTACCGAGGGACAGGGGGCAATGAGCAGTTCTTC	CASSYRGTGGNEQFF
TRBV7-3	15	NA	TRBJ2-1	TRBD2	TGTGCCAGCAGCTATGGACTAGCAGCCTACAATGAGCAGTTCTTC	CASSYGLAAYNEQFF
TRBV6-1	13	once	TRBJ1-2	TRBD1	TGTGCCAGCACCGACAGGGCGGGGTATGGCTACACCTTC	CASTDRAGYGYTF
TRBV6-5	14	NA	TRBJ1-1	NA	TGTGCCAGCATCTCAACAGGCTCTACGGGGGGAGCTTTCTTT	CASISTGSTGGAFF
TRBV30	14	NA	TRBJ2-3	TRBD2	TGTGCCTGGACCCTAGCGGGAGGCACAGATACGCAGTATTTT	CAWTLAGGTDTQYF
TRBV30	13	NA	TRBJ1-1	NA	TGTGCCTGGAGTGTAAGGAAAAGGGCTGAAGCTTTCTTT	CAWSVRKRAEAFF
TRBV9	14	NA	TRBJ2-3	TRBD2	TGTGCCAGCAGCGTAGCACTAGCGGGAGGTACGCAGTATTTT	CASSVALAGGTQYF
TRBV5-1	13	NA	TRBJ2-5	NA	TGCGCCAGCAGCTTGGTGTTAAGAGAGACCCAGTACTTC	CASSLVLRETQYF
TRBV7-3	17	once	TRBJ2-1	TRBD1	TGTGCCAGCAGCTTAAACGGTCCGGGACAGGGATACAATGAGCAGTTCTTC	CASSLNGPGQGYNEQFF
TRBV5-4	15	NA	TRBJ2-1	NA	TGTGCCAGCAGCTTGAGGCAGCCCTCCTACAATGAGCAGTTCTTC	CASSLRQPSYNEQFF
TRBV25-1	18	NA	TRBJ2-7	NA	TGTGCCAGCAGTGAATCTTCTTTGATGGGATCTATAAGGAACGAGCAGTACTTC	CASSESSLMGSIRNEQYF
TRBV10-1	15	NA	TRBJ1-1	NA	TGCGCCAGCAGTGAGTCTATGAGCATGAACACTGAAGCTTTCTTT	CASSESMSMNTEAFF
TRBV2	15	NA	TRBJ2-5	TRBD2	TGTGCCAGCAGAATGGATCTAGCGGGTCGAGAGACCCAGTACTTC	CASRMDLAGRETQYF
TRBV7-2	13	NA	TRBJ1-1	NA	TGTGCCAGCAGCTTAGTCCTGAACACTGAAGCTTTCTTT	CASSLVLNTEAFF
TRBV30	14	few	TRBJ2-7	TRBD2	TGTGCCTGGAGTGTAAGCGGGACGACCTACGAGCAGTACTTC	CAWSVSGTTYEQYF
TRBV2	16	NA	TRBJ2-1	NA	TGTGCCAGCAGTGAAGCGACTAGGGGTTCCTACAATGAGCAGTTCTTC	CASSEATRGSYNEQFF
TRBV18	12	NA	TRBJ2-5	NA	TGTGCCAGCTCACCTAACCAAGAGACCCAGTACTTC	CASSPNQETQYF
TRBV7-2	16	once	TRBJ2-1	TRBD2	TGTGCCAGCAGCTTTGTTAGGACTAGCGGGAGACATGAGCAGTTCTTC	CASSFVRTSGRHEQFF
TRBV5-1	14	NA	TRBJ2-7	NA	TGCGCCAGCAGCTATCAAATCGGGGGCTACGAGCAGTACTTC	CASSYQIGGYEQYF